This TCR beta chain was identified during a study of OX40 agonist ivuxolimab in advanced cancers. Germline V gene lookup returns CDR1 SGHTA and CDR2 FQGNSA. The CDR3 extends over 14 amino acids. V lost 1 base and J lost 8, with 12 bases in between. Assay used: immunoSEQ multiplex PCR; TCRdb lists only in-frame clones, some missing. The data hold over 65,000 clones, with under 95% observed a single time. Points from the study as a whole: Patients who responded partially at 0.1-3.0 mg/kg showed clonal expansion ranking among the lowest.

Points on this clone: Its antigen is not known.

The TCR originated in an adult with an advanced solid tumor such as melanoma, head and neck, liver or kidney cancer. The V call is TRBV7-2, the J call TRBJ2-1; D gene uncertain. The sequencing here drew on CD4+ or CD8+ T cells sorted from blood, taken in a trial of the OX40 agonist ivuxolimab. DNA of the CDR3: TGTGCCAGCAGCTTAGAGGGCCCCTTTTATGAGCAGTTCTTC. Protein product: CASSLEGPFYEQFF.